These 12 T cell receptor beta chains were all obtained from the same sample, sequenced in a study of cytotoxic CD8 clonotypes in ibrutinib-treated CLL. TCRdb keeps only in-frame clones here, not all; method: immunoSEQ multiplex PCR. Of around 160,000 clones detected, around nine tenths appear once; the ten largest clones hold 3%. The sample was PBMCs, taken at disease progression, from a patient treated with ibrutinib. These receptors were taken from a human donor with chronic lymphocytic leukemia.

J is TRBJ2-5 and V is TRBV6-5; the D gene could be TRBD1 or TRBD2 (6 bases each). The CDR3 has 15 residues. The V end was cut by 2 bases, the J end by 4 bases, with 14 bases between. Germline CDR1 reads MNHEY; CDR2 reads SVGAGI. This CDR3 is CASSYGPGAGETQYF. The CDR3 DNA sequence: TGTGCCAGCAGTTACGGCCCGGGGGCGGGAGAGACCCAGTACTTC.

The gene calls are TRBV11-3 and TRBJ1-1; tentatively, D is TRBD1 (5 bases). The CDR3 loop spans 15 amino acids. Trimming left V 5 bases short and J 1 base short, with 14 bases between. In germline, CDR1 is SGHNT, CDR2 YENEEA. CDR3 nucleotide sequence: TGTGCCAGCAGCCCCGAGACTGGGACGAACACTGAAGCTTTCTTT. Translation: CASSPETGTNTEAFF.

The chain carries TRBV7-3 and TRBJ1-2; 8 positions agree with TRBD1. The CDR3 has 14 residues. CDR1 and CDR2 from the germline V gene are SGHTA and FQGTGA. Unmatched junction bases numbered 9, after V lost 5 bases and J lost 7 bases. The CDR3 protein is CASSPQTGAFGYTF. The CDR3 DNA reads TGTGCCAGCAGCCCTCAGACAGGGGCGTTTGGCTACACCTTC.

The chain couples TRBV29-1 to TRBJ1-2; possible D gene TRBD1, 5 bases. Trimming shortened V by 6 bases and J by 1 base, and 9 bases separated the two germline ends. Germline V gene sequence: CDR1 SQVTM, CDR2 ANQGSEA. The CDR3 sequence is 12 residues long. Written as DNA, the CDR3 is TGCAGCGTATTGAGGGGTAACTATGGCTACACCTTC. Protein product: CSVLRGNYGYTF.

The V gene is TRBV30, the J gene TRBJ2-3, with D unclear. Germline CDR1 is GTSNPN and CDR2 is SVGIG (reference sequence). CDR3 length equals 14 residues. The V end lost 8 bases, the J end lost 0 bases, and 15 bases lay between the germline ends. CDR3 in DNA: TGTGCCGCCCGCTCTATCCTTAGCACAGATACGCAGTATTTT. Amino acid sequence: CAARSILSTDTQYF.

V usage is TRBV10-1 and J usage is TRBJ2-3, with 8 bases fitting TRBD2. CDR3 size: 18 residues. Germline V gives CDR1 WNHNN, CDR2 SYGVQD (reference sequence). J gave up 2 bases and V 2 bases, and 12 bases lay outside the gene matches. The CDR3 DNA reads as TGCGCCAGCAGTGAGAACGATCTAGCGGGCCGGATCACAGATACGCAGTATTTT. Translated: CASSENDLAGRITDTQYF.

This sequence joins TRBV10-1 and TRBJ2-2; D remains ambiguous. Germline-derived CDR1 and CDR2 are WNHNN and SYGVQD (reference sequence). This CDR3 is built from 14 residues. Trimming cost V 4 bases and J 0 bases, with 6 bases left between them. DNA for the CDR3: TGCGCCAGCAGTGTAACGTCGAACACCGGGGAGCTGTTTTTT. Translating it yields CASSVTSNTGELFF.

V usage is TRBV6-6 and J usage is TRBJ2-3; TRBD1 might be the D (5 bases). Per the germline V gene, CDR1 is MNHNY and CDR2 is SVGAGI (reference sequence). The V end lost 2 bases, the J end lost 0 bases, and 12 bases lay between the germline ends. The CDR3 contains 16 residues. The CDR3 is CASSYGIGASTDTQYF. The CDR3 nucleotides read TGTGCCAGCAGTTACGGAATAGGGGCCAGCACAGATACGCAGTATTTT.

This clone was picked up one time. V is TRBV27 and J is TRBJ2-7; 11 nucleotides match TRBD1. The CDR3 is 15 amino acids. Looked up from germline, CDR1 is MNHEY and CDR2 is SMNVEV (reference sequence). The trim removed 3 bases at V and 0 bases at J, leaving 1 base unmatched. The chain's CDR3 is CASSFGTGGSYEQYF. CDR3 DNA: TGTGCCAGCAGTTTCGGGACAGGGGGCTCCTACGAGCAGTACTTC.

This clone was observed a handful of times. The chain couples TRBV7-9 to TRBJ1-2, with D maybe TRBD1 (5 bases). Between the trimmed V and J ends, which lost 8 bases and 8 bases, there was a span of 21 bases. The CDR3 totals 14 residues. Germline V lookup: CDR1 SEHNR, CDR2 FQNEAQ (reference sequence). The CDR3 nucleotides read TGTGCCAGCGAGTATGCCGCAGGGCGGGAAGGCTACACCTTC. Its translation: CASEYAAGREGYTF.

The rearrangement links TRBV19 to TRBJ1-5; 7 bases line up with TRBD1. This CDR3 comprises 14 residues. Trimming removed 6 bases from V and 7 bases from J; junction bases left unmatched: 9. CDR1 is LNHDA and CDR2 is SQIVND in the germline V gene (reference sequence). The CDR3 here is CASRMGGQAQPQHF. CDR3 bases: TGTGCCAGTAGGATGGGCGGACAGGCGCAGCCCCAGCATTTT.

The chain links TRBV19 to TRBJ2-7; D remains ambiguous. The CDR3 runs 11 residues. CDR1 and CDR2 from the germline V gene are LNHDA and SQIVND (reference sequence). The V end lost 1 base, the J end lost 3 bases, and 1 base lay between the germline ends. CDR3 DNA: TGTGCCAGTAGTATAGTCTACGAGCAGTACTTC. Translation gives CASSIVYEQYF.